A selection of T cell receptor beta chains follows, all from one sample in a study of OX40 agonist ivuxolimab in advanced cancers. TCRdb's copy holds only in-frame clones and misses some; the assay was immunoSEQ multiplex PCR. The top ten hold under 0.7% of the sample, which has more than 50,000 clones, approximately 86% seen once. The specimen was CD4+ or CD8+ T cells sorted from blood, collected in a trial of the OX40 agonist ivuxolimab. These receptors all stem from an adult with an advanced solid tumor such as melanoma, head and neck, liver or kidney cancer. Each CDR3 is given with its conserved first and last residue. The D gene is left open where the match is weak. The listing skips clone size in some rows; elsewhere it reads once, few, many or a size class.

d_call | clone_size | j_call | v_call | cdr3_nt | cdr3_aa
TRBD2 | . | TRBJ2-2 | TRBV19 | TGTGCCAGTAGAAAGCGGGAGGTCCCCACCGGGGAGCTGTTTTTT | CASRKREVPTGELFF
. | . | TRBJ2-5 | TRBV7-2 | TGTGCCAGCAGCCCCCGACAGGGAGGGACCCAGTACTTC | CASSPRQGGTQYF
TRBD2 | . | TRBJ2-7 | TRBV7-9 | TGTGCCAGCAGCTCCACTAGCGGGAGGGATCTTTCCTACGAGCAGTACTTC | CASSSTSGRDLSYEQYF
TRBD1 | . | TRBJ2-7 | TRBV9 | TGTGCCAGCAGTCTCACCCAGGGGGCGGTCAACGAGCAGTACTTC | CASSLTQGAVNEQYF
TRBD1 | . | TRBJ2-7 | TRBV6-5 | TGTGCCAGCAGACGACAGGGAGCCTCCTACGAGCAGTACTTC | CASRRQGASYEQYF
. | few | TRBJ1-1 | TRBV5-1 | TGCGCCAGCAGCTTGGCCAATGCGAACACTGAAGCTTTCTTT | CASSLANANTEAFF
. | few | TRBJ2-3 | TRBV19 | TGTGCCAGTAGTATTGGTCAGTCGCTCACTTCTCACACAGATACGCAGTATTTT | CASSIGQSLTSHTDTQYF
. | . | TRBJ2-6 | TRBV5-4 | TGTGCCAGCAGCGGATGGAGGACACAGAACTCTGGGGCCAACGTCCTGACTTTC | CASSGWRTQNSGANVLTF
. | . | TRBJ1-2 | TRBV5-1 | TGCGCCAGCAGCTTGCCTGGGAATAGTGGCTACACCTTC | CASSLPGNSGYTF
. | . | TRBJ1-4 | TRBV4-3 | TGCGCCAGCAGCCAACAGTCTAATGAAAAACTGTTTTTT | CASSQQSNEKLFF
TRBD1 | . | TRBJ1-5 | TRBV27 | TGTGCCAGCAGTCCTGGACAGGCCAATCAGCCCCAGCATTTT | CASSPGQANQPQHF